This entry is about one T cell receptor (beta chain). These data belong to a study of vaccination and CD4 T cells after COVID-19. For the study at large: Nasal swab PCR detected SARS-CoV-2 in convalescent patients, who comprised eight to ten mild cases and one severe case. Post-vaccine sample collection happened at a median of 72 days after dose two, ranging 14 to 241.

V lost 0 bases to trimming and J lost 4 bases, with 12 bases between them. The germline V gene encodes CDR1 KGHSH and CDR2 LQKENI. The CDR3 length is 16 residues. TCRdb re-called the PCR reads through MiXCR, storing one row per CDR3 protein. This sample has about 18,000 distinct CDR3 sequences; around 62% occur once, and the top ten carry 0.85% to 1.3%. Material: CD4+ T cells from blood, obtained before SARS-CoV-2 vaccination. This rearrangement joins TRBV18 to TRBJ2-2, with no clear D. The origin of this receptor is a human donor who had recovered from COVID-19. Written as DNA, the CDR3 is TGTGCCAGCTCACCACCGGCAGTAGGACCCACCGGGGAGCTGTTTTTT. This encodes CASSPPAVGPTGELFF.